The present entry profiles one T cell receptor (beta chain) with its context. Its antigen is as yet unknown. The data derive from a study of OX40 agonist ivuxolimab in advanced cancers. On the study more broadly: The dose-escalation cohort had hepatocellular carcinoma, melanoma, renal cell or head and neck cancer. General study points: Compared with others, partial responders at 0.1-3.0 mg/kg displayed clonal expansion among the lowest.

Profiled with immunoSEQ multiplex PCR; TCRdb holds only in-frame clones, not every one. This sample carries tens of thousands of clones, around 90% of them seen once, and the ten largest clones take around 2.6%. Germline loops: CDR1 MDHEN, CDR2 SYDVKM. This CDR3 is 14 amino acids long. V shed 7 bases, J shed 1 base, and the junction held 6 bases outside the gene matches. This sample comprised CD4+ or CD8+ T cells sorted from blood, obtained in a trial of the OX40 agonist ivuxolimab. The chain employs TRBV28 and TRBJ2-5; 7 nucleotides line up with TRBD1. The source of this sequence is an adult with an advanced solid tumor such as melanoma, head and neck, liver or kidney cancer. CDR3 residues: CASNRGPFQETQYF. The CDR3, as DNA: TGTGCCAGCAACAGGGGACCGTTCCAAGAGACCCAGTACTTC.